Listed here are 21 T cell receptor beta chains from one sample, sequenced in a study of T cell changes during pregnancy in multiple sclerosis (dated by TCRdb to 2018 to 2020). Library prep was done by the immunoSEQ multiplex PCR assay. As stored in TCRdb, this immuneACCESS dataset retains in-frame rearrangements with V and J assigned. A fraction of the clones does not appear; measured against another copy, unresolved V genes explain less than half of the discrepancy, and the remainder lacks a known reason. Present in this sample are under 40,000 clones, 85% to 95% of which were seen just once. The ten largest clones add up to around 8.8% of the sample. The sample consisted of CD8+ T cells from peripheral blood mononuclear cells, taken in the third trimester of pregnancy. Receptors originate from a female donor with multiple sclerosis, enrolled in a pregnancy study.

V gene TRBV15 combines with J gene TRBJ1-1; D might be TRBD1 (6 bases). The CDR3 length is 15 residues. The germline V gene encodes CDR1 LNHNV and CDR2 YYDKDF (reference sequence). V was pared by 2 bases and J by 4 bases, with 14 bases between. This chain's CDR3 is CATSRYRELSTEAFF. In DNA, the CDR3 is TGTGCCACCAGCAGATACAGGGAGCTTAGCACTGAAGCTTTCTTT. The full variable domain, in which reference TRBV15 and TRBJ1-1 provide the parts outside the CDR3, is DAMVIQNPRYQVTQFGKPVTLSCSQTLNHNVMYWYQQKSSQAPKLLFHYYDKDFNNEADTPDNFQSRRPNTSFCFLDIRSPGLGDTAMYLCATSRYRELSTEAFFGQGTRLTVV.

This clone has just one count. The DNA for the CDR3 is TGTGCCAGCAGCGCTCCTAGCGGGGGGGCCCACGAGCAGTACTTC. Translated, it gives CASSAPSGGAHEQYF. This chain joins TRBV9 and TRBJ2-7, with TRBD2 identical over 12 bases. The germline gives CDR1 SGDLS, CDR2 YYNGEE. The CDR3 sequence is 15 residues long. V shed 3 bases, J shed 5 bases, and the junction held 6 bases outside the gene matches.

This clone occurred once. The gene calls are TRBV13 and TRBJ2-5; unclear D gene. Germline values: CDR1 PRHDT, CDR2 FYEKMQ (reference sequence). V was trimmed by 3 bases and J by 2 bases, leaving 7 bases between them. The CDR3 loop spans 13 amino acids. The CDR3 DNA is TGTGCCAGCAGCTTCGCAGGTCAAGAGACCCAGTACTTC. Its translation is CASSFAGQETQYF. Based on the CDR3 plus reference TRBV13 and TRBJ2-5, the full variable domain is AAGVIQSPRHLIKEKRETATLKCYPIPRHDTVYWYQQGPGQDPQFLISFYEKMQSDKGSIPDRFSAQQFSDYHSELNMSSLELGDSALYFCASSFAGQETQYFGPGTRLLVL.

CDR3 sequence reads: CASSEETGQYHQETQYF. CDR3 DNA sequence: TGTGCCAGCAGTGAAGAGACGGGACAGTACCATCAAGAGACCCAGTACTTC. This chain connects TRBV6-1 to TRBJ2-5, with 7 bases identical to TRBD1. V was pared by 1 base and J by 2 bases, with 10 bases of the junction left unmatched. Germline CDR1 is MNHNS and CDR2 is SASEGT. The CDR3 is made up of 17 amino acids.

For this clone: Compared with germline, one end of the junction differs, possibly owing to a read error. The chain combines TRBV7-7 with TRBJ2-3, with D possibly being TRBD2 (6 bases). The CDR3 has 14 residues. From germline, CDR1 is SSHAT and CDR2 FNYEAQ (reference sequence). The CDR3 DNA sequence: TGTGCTAGCAGTTCCGGGACTAGCACAGATACGCAGTATTTT. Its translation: CASSSGTSTDTQYF. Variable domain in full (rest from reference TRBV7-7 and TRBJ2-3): GAGVSQSPRYKVTKRGQDVTLRCDPISSHATLYWYQQALGQGPEFLTYFNYEAQPDKSGLPSDRFSAERPEGSISTLTIQRTEQRDSAMYRCASSSGTSTDTQYFGPGTRLTVL.

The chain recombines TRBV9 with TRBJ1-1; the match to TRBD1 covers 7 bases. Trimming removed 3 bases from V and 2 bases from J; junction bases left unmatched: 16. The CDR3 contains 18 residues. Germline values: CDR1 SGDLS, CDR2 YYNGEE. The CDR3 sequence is CASSDPQGIPAANTEAFF. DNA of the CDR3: TGTGCCAGCAGCGACCCACAGGGGATACCCGCCGCCAACACTGAAGCTTTCTTT. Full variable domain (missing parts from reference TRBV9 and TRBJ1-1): DSGVTQTPKHLITATGQRVTLRCSPRSGDLSVYWYQQSLDQGLQFLIQYYNGEERAKGNILERFSAQQFPDLHSELNLSSLELGDSALYFCASSDPQGIPAANTEAFFGQGTRLTVV.

CDR3 nucleotide sequence: TGTGCCAGCATAATAGAAGCGGGGGGAGAGACCCAGTACTTC. It encodes CASIIEAGGETQYF. This chain links TRBV6-5 with TRBJ2-5; 9 bases are a match to TRBD2. The CDR3 runs 14 residues. Losses at the gene ends were 7 bases for V and 4 bases for J; bases not matched to a gene: 7. Germline values: CDR1 MNHEY, CDR2 SVGAGI.

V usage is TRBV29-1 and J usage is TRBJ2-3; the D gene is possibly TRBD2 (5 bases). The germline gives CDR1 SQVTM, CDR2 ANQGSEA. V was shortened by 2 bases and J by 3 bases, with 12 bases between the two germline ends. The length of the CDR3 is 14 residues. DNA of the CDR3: TGCAGCGTTGAAACTGGGGAGTTTACAGATACGCAGTATTTT. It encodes CSVETGEFTDTQYF.

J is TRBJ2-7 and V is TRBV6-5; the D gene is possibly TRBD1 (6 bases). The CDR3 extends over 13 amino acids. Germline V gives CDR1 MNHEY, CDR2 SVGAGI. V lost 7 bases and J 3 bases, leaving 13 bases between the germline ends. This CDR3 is CASTPLQGYEQYF. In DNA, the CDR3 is TGTGCCAGCACGCCTCTACAGGGCTACGAGCAGTACTTC.

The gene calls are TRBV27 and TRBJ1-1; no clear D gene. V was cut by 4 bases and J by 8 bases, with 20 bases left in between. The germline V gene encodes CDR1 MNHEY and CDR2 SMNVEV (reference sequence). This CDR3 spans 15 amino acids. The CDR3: CASSSGTSGSSEAFF. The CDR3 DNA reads TGTGCCAGCAGTTCCGGAACATCAGGCTCCTCCGAAGCTTTCTTT.

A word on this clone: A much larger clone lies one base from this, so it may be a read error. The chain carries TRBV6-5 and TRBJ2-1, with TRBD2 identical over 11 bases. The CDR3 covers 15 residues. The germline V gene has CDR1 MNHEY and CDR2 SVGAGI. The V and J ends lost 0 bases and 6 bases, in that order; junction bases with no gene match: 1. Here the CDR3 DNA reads TGTGCCAGCAGTTACTCTAGCGGGGGGGCCAATGAGCAGTTCTTC. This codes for CASSYSSGGANEQFF.

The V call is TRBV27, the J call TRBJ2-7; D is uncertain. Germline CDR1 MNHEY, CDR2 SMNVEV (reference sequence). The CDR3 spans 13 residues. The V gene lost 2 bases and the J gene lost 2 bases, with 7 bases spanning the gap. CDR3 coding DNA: TGTGCCAGCAGTTTAAGAGGTGCCTACGAGCAGTACTTC. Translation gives CASSLRGAYEQYF.

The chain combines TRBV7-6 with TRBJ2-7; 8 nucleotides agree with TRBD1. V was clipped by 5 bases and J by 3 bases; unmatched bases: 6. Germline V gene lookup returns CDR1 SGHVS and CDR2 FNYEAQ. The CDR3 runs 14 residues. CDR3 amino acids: CASSAGQGVYEQYF. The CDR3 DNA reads TGTGCCAGCAGCGCAGGACAGGGAGTCTACGAGCAGTACTTC.

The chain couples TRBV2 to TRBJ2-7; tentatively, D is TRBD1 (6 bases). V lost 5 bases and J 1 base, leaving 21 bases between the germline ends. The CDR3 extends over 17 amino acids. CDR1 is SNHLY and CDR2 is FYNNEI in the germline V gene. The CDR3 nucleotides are TGTGCCAGCAGTCTTTCCGCTCAGGGGATGTCATCCTACGAGCAGTACTTC. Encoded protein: CASSLSAQGMSSYEQYF. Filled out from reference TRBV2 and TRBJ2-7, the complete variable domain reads EPEVTQTPSHQVTQMGQEVILRCVPISNHLYFYWYRQILGQKVEFLVSFYNNEISEKSEIFDDQFSVERPDGSNFTLKIRSTKLEDSAMYFCASSLSAQGMSSYEQYFGPGTRLTVT.

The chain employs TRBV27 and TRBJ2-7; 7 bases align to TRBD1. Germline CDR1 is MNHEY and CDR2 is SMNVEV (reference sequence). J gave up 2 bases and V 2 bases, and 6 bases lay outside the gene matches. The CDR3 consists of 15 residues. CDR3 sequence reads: CASSLTGTATYEQYF. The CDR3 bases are TGTGCCAGCAGTTTAACCGGGACAGCTACCTACGAGCAGTACTTC.

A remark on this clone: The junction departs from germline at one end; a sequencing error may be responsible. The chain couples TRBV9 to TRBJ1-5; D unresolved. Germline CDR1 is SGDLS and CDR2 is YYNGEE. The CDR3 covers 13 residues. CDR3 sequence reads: CASSVSGKQPQHF. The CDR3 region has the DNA TGTGCCAGCAGCGTAAGCGGCAAACAGCCCCAGCATTTT.

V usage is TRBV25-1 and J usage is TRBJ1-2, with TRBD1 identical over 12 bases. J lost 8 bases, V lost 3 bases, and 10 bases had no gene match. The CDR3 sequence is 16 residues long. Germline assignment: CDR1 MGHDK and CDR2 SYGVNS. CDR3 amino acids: CASSDPLGQGALGYTF. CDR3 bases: TGTGCCAGCAGTGATCCCTTGGGACAGGGGGCGTTGGGCTACACCTTC.

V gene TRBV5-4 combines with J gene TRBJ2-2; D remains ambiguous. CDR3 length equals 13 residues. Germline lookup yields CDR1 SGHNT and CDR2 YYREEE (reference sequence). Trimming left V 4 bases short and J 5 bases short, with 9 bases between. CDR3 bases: TGTGCCAGCAGCCCCCCCGGGACCGGGGAGCTGTTTTTT. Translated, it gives CASSPPGTGELFF.

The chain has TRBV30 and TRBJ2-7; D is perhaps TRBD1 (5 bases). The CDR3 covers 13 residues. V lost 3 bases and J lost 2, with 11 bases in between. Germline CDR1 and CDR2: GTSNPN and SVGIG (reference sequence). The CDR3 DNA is TGTGCCTGGAGCCTAGACAGTCCCTACGAGCAGTACTTC. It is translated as CAWSLDSPYEQYF.

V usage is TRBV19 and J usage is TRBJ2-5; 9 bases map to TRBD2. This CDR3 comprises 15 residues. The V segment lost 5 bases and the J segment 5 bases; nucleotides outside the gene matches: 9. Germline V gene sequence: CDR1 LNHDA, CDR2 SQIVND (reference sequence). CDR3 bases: TGTGCCAGTAGTCCCGGCGGGGGGGCCCGGGAGACCCAGTACTTC. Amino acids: CASSPGGGARETQYF.

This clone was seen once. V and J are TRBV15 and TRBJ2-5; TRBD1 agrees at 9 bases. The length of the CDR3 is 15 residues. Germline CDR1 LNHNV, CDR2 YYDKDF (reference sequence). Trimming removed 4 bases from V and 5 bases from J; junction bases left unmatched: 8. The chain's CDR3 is CATSTWDRDRETQYF. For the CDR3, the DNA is TGTGCCACCAGCACTTGGGACAGGGATAGGGAGACCCAGTACTTC.